This T cell receptor (beta chain) was recorded in a study of T cells in women clearing cervical HPV infection. Study-wide context: Blood came at first lesion visit for cases, post-clearance for controls. For cases, blood was sampled a median approximately 150 days after lesion detection, interquartile range roughly 80 to 200 days.

The method was immunoSEQ multiplex PCR; TCRdb's version includes in-frame clones alone and lacks a portion of them. This table holds around 23,000 clones. The germline gives CDR1 SGHKS, CDR2 YYEKEE (reference sequence). This CDR3 is built from 14 residues. Trimming shortened V by 2 bases and J by 2 bases, and 10 bases separated the two germline ends. Worth noting for this clone: The read is 3 residues too short to cover the CDR3 end, so that end is filled in from the germline J gene.

The rearrangement links TRBV5-5 to TRBJ1-2; TRBD1 might be the D (5 bases). The sequence was collected from a woman aged 18-70 years with a cervical HPV16 infection that either progressed to CIN3+ or cleared (not recorded which). Sequencing was carried out using blood buffy coat. The sequenced CDR3 bases are TGTGCCAGCAGCTTCAGGGCGGGGAACTATGGC. As protein: CASSFRAGNYG. In full, the CDR3 is CASSFRAGNYGYTF.